These 13 T cell receptor beta chains were all obtained from the same sample, sequenced in a study of identical twins. TCRdb called the 5' RACE reads again in MiXCR, with one record for every CDR3 protein. The sample holds about 290,000 distinct CDR3 sequences, around 9.7% seen once. These same records also appear under a second study, on yellow fever vaccine responses in identical twins.

Source material: CD8+ T cells sorted from blood. The receptor source for this set is a woman under 30 in good health.

This chain connects TRBV29-1 to TRBJ1-4; 10 positions match TRBD1. Germline values: CDR1 SQVTM, CDR2 ANQGSEA. The CDR3 loop spans 15 amino acids. V was clipped by 0 bases and J by 8 bases; unmatched bases: 6. As DNA, the CDR3 is TGCAGCGTTGAAGAGCGGAGGGACAGGGGAGAAAAACTGTTTTTT. Amino acid sequence: CSVEERRDRGEKLFF.

The V and J genes are TRBV6-2 or TRBV6-3 and TRBJ1-1; unclear D gene. This CDR3 contains 14 residues. Germline CDR1 and CDR2: MNHEY and SVGEGT. V was shortened by 5 bases and J by 6 bases, with 16 bases between the two germline ends. The CDR3 region is CASSIQLVMAEAFF. The CDR3 DNA reads TGTGCCAGCAGTATACAGTTAGTGATGGCTGAAGCTTTCTTT.

The sample holds many counts of this clonotype. The chain is built from TRBV24-1 and TRBJ2-5, with 7 bases identical to TRBD1. V was pared by 5 bases and J by 3 bases, with 11 bases of the junction left unmatched. The CDR3 length is 16 residues. Germline CDR1 is KGHDR and CDR2 is SFDVKD. This CDR3 reads CATSGPRGTAKETQYF. The DNA of the CDR3 is TGTGCCACCAGTGGCCCCCGAGGGACAGCGAAAGAGACCCAGTACTTC.

This clonotype was observed a handful of times. The chain links TRBV11-2 to TRBJ2-3; 10 bases are a match to TRBD2. V dropped 3 bases and J dropped 2; count of bases not matched to a gene: 11. The V gene's germline CDR1 is SGHAT and CDR2 FQNNGV. The CDR3 contains 18 residues. The CDR3 DNA is TGTGCCAGCAGCTTCCGCCTAGCGGGGGACTATAACACAGATACGCAGTATTTT. The encoded protein is CASSFRLAGDYNTDTQYF.

CDR3 bases: TGTGCCAGCGTTGGACGGACCTACTACGAGCAGTACTTC. Its translation is CASVGRTYYEQYF. The chain employs TRBV25-1 and TRBJ2-7, with D uncertain. Trimming took off 8 bases at V and 3 bases at J, with 14 bases between the two ends. The germline V gene encodes CDR1 MGHDK and CDR2 SYGVNS. The CDR3 sequence is 13 residues long.

This clonotype was detected many times. The rearrangement joins TRBV11-1 to TRBJ2-3; D not resolved. Germline V gene data show CDR1 as SGHAT and CDR2 as FQDESV (reference sequence). V lost 5 bases, J lost 2 bases, and 8 bases lay in between. The CDR3 totals 13 residues. CDR3 DNA sequence: TGTGCCAGCAGCCCCCTCCTCACAGATACGCAGTATTTT. Translating gives CASSPLLTDTQYF.

This clonotype was counted between two and nine times. The chain has TRBV6-5 and TRBJ2-3; 7 nucleotides agree with TRBD1. Germline V CDR1 and CDR2: MNHEY, SVGAGI. CDR3 length: 16 residues. Losses at the gene ends were 4 bases for V and 2 bases for J; bases not matched to a gene: 9. CDR3 region: CASSWDRGRDTDTQYF. The CDR3 DNA reads TGTGCCAGCAGTTGGGACAGAGGCAGGGACACAGATACGCAGTATTTT.

The sample holds a few counts of this clonotype. J is TRBJ2-1 and V is TRBV7-9, with TRBD2 matching over 8 bases. The ends lost 4 bases at V and 8 bases at J; junction bases unmatched: 4. This CDR3 contains 13 residues. The V gene's germline CDR1 is SEHNR and CDR2 FQNEAQ (reference sequence). CDR3 region: CASSSTAGDEQFF. DNA for the CDR3: TGTGCCAGCAGCTCAACAGCGGGAGATGAGCAGTTCTTC.

This sequence joins TRBV4-1 and TRBJ2-7; D unresolved. CDR3 size: 15 residues. Germline V CDR1 and CDR2: MGHRA, YSYEKL. V lost 0 bases and J 7 bases, leaving 16 bases between the germline ends. The CDR3 reads CASSQDSGVEVEQYF. In DNA form, the CDR3 reads TGCGCCAGCAGCCAAGATAGTGGGGTCGAAGTTGAGCAGTACTTC.

This rearrangement joins TRBV20-1 to TRBJ2-1, with a weak D call TRBD2 (5 bases). Germline V gene sequence: CDR1 DFQATT, CDR2 SNEGSKA (reference sequence). This CDR3 contains 15 residues. With 0 bases removed from V and 8 bases from J, the gap between germline ends came to 17 bases. CDR3 in DNA: TGCAGTGCTAGAGATCTGGTGGGAGAATGGGATGAGCAGTTCTTC. It specifies CSARDLVGEWDEQFF.

V gene TRBV27 combines with J gene TRBJ1-1; 8 nucleotides agree with TRBD1. Losses at the gene ends were 4 bases for V and 1 base for J; bases not matched to a gene: 8. The CDR3 runs to 16 residues. Germline loops: CDR1 MNHEY, CDR2 SMNVEV (reference sequence). The CDR3 sequence: CASSSPLDRGNTEAFF. The CDR3 DNA reads as TGTGCCAGCAGTTCCCCTCTCGACAGGGGGAACACTGAAGCTTTCTTT.

The chain has TRBV24-1 and TRBJ2-3, with 8 bases identical to TRBD2. The CDR3 is 17 residues long. Per the germline V gene, CDR1 is KGHDR and CDR2 is SFDVKD. The junction had 9 bases not matched to a gene; V was cut back by 4 bases and J by 1 base. The CDR3 is CATSEVGAGGRTDTQYF. In DNA, the CDR3 is TGTGCCACCAGTGAAGTAGGCGCGGGGGGCCGCACAGATACGCAGTATTTT.

The gene calls are TRBV29-1 and TRBJ2-3; TRBD2 is a possible D gene (7 bases). V lost 3 bases and J lost 6, with 22 bases in between. Germline CDR1 reads SQVTM; CDR2 reads ANQGSEA. The CDR3 has 16 amino acids. The CDR3 bases are TGCAGCGTTGACCCACTGGCGGGGGCTCCAGGGGATACGCAGTATTTT. The encoded protein is CSVDPLAGAPGDTQYF.